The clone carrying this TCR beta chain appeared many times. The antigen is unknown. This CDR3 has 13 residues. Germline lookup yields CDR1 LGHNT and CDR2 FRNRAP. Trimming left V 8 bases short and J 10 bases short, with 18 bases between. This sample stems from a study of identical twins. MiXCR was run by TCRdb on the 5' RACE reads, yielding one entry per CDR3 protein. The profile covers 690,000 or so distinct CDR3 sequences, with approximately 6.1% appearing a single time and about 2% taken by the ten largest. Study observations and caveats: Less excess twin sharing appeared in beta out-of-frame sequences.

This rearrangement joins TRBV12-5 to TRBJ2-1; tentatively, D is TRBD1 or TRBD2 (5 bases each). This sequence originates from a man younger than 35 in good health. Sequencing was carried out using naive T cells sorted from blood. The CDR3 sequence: CASNIGTGGEQFF. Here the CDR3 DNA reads TGTGCTAGTAACATTGGGACCGGCGGGGAGCAGTTCTTC.